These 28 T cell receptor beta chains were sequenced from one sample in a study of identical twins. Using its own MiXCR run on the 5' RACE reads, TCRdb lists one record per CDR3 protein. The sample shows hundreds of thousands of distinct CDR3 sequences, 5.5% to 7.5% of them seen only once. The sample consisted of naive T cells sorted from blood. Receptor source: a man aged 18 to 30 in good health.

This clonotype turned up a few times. DNA of the CDR3: TGCGCCAGCAGACAATTTAGGGAGGACAGCCTACAAGAGACCCAGTACTTC. Protein sequence: CASRQFREDSLQETQYF. The chain carries TRBV10-2 and TRBJ2-5; possibly TRBD1 or TRBD2 for D (6 bases each). The V and J ends lost 6 bases and 2 bases respectively, with 22 bases between them. Germline V gene data show CDR1 as WSHSY and CDR2 as SAAADI. The CDR3 is 17 amino acids.

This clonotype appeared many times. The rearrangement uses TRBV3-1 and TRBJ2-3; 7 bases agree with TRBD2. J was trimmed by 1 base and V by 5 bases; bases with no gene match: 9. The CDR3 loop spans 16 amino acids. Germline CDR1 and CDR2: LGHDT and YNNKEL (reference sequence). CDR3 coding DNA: TGTGCCAGCAGCACCCGCGACCTAGCGGGCACAGATACGCAGTATTTT. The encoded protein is CASSTRDLAGTDTQYF.

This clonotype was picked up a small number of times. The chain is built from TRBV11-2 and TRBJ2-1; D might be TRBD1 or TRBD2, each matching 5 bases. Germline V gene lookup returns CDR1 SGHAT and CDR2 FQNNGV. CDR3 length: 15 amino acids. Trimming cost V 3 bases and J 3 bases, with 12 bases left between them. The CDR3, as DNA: TGTGCCAGCAGCTTGGGGCGGGTGAACTACAATGAGCAGTTCTTC. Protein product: CASSLGRVNYNEQFF.

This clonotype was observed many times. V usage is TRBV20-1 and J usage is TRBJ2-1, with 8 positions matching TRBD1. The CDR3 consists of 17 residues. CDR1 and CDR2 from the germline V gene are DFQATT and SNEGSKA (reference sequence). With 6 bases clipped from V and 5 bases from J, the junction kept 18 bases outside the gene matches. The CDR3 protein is CSATGTGGTAAHNEQFF. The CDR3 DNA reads TGCAGTGCCACCGGGACAGGTGGGACCGCAGCTCACAATGAGCAGTTCTTC.

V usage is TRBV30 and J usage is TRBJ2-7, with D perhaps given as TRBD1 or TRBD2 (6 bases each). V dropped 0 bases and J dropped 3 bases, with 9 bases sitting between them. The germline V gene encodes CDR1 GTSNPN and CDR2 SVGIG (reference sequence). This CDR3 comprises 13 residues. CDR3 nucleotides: TGTGCCTGGAGTGTACGGGGGCTCTACGAGCAGTACGTC. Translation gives CAWSVRGLYEQYV.

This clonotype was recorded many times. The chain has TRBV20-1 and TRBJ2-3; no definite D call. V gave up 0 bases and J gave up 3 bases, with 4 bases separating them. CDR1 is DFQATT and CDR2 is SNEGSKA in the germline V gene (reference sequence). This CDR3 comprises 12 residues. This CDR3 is CSARDLTDTQYF. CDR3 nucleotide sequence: TGCAGTGCTAGAGATCTTACAGATACGCAGTATTTT.

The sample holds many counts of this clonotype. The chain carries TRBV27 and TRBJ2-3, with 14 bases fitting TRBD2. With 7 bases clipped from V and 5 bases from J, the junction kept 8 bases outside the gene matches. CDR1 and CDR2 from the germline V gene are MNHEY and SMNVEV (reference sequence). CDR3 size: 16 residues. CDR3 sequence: CASTRLAGGPRDTQYF. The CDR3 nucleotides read TGTGCCAGCACTAGACTAGCGGGAGGGCCAAGAGATACGCAGTATTTT.

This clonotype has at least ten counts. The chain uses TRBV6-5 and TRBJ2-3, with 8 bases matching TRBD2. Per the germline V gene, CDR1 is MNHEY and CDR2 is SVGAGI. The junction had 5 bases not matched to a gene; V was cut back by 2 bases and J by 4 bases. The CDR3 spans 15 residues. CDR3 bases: TGTGCCAGCAGTTACCGCGGGAGGAACTCAGATACGCAGTATTTT. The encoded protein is CASSYRGRNSDTQYF.

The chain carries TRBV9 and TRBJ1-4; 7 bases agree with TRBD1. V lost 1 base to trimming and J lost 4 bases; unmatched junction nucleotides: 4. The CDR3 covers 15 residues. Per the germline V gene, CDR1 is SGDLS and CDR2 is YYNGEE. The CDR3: CASSVMQGVNEKLFF. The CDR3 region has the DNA TGTGCCAGCAGCGTAATGCAGGGGGTTAATGAAAAACTGTTTTTT.

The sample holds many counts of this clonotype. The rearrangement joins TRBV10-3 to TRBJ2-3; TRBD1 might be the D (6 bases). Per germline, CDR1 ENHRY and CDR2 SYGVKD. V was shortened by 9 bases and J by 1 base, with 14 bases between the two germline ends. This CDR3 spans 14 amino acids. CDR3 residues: CAIALQGGTDTQYF. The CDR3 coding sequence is TGTGCCATAGCCCTACAGGGTGGCACAGATACGCAGTATTTT.

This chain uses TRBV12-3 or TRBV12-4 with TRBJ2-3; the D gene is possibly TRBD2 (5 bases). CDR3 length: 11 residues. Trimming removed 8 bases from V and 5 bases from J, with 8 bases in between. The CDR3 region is CASRERDTQYF. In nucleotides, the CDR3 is TGTGCCAGCCGGGAAAGAGATACGCAGTATTTT.

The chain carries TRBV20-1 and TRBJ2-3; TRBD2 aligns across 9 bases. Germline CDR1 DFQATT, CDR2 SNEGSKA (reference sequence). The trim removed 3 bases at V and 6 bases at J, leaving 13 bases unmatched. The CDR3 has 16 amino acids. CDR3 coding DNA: TGCAGTGCTAGTTCCCCAACGGGACTAGCTCCCGATACGCAGTATTTT. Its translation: CSASSPTGLAPDTQYF.

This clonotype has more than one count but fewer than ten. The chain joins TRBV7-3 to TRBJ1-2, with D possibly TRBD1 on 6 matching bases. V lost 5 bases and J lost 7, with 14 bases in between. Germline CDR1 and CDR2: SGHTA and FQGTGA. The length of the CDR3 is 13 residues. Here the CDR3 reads CASSGTGTGGYTF. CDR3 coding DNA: TGTGCCAGCAGCGGTACAGGGACTGGTGGCTACACCTTC.

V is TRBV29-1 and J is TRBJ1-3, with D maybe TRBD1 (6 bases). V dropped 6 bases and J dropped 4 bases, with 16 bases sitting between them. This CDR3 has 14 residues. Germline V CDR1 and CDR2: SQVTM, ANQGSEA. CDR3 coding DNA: TGCAGCGTCCTTGGGGGGGCAAGGGGAAACACCATATATTTT. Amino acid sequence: CSVLGGARGNTIYF. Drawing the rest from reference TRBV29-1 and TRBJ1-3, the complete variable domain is SAVISQKPSRDICQRGTSLTIQCQVDSQVTMMFWYRQQPGQSLTLIATANQGSEATYESGFVIDKFPISRPNLTFSTLTVSNMSPEDSSIYLCSVLGGARGNTIYFGEGSWLTVV.

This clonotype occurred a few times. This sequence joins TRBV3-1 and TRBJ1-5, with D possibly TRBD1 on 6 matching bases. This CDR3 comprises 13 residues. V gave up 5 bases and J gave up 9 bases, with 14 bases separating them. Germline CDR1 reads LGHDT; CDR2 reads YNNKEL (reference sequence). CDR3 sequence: CASSSGGALPQHF. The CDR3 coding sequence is TGTGCCAGCAGCTCTGGGGGGGCCCTGCCCCAGCATTTT.

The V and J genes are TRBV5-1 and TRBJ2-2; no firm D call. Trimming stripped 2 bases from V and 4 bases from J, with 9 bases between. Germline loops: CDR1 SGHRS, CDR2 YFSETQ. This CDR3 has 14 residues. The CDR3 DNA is TGCGCCAGCAGCTTTTCTTCGGTCACCGGGGAGCTGTTTTTT. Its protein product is CASSFSSVTGELFF.

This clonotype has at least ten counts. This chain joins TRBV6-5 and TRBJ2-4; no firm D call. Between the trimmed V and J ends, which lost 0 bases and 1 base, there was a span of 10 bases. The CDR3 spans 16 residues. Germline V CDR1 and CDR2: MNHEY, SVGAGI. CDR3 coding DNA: TGTGCCAGCAGTTACTCGAGGTCTGGGGCCAAAAACATTCAGTACTTC. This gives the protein CASSYSRSGAKNIQYF.

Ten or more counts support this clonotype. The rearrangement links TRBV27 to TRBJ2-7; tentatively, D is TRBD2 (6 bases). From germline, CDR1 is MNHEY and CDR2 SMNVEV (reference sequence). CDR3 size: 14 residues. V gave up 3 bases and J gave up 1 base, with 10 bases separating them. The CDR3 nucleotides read TGTGCCAGCAGTTTCGGGAGTAGGTCCTACGAGCAGTACTTC. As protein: CASSFGSRSYEQYF.

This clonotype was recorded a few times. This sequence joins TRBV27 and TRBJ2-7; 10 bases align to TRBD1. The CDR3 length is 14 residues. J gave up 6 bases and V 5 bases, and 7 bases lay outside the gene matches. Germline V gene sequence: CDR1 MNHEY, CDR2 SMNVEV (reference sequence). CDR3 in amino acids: CASSPWGTGVEQYV. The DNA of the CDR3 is TGTGCCAGCAGTCCATGGGGGACAGGGGTCGAGCAGTACGTC.

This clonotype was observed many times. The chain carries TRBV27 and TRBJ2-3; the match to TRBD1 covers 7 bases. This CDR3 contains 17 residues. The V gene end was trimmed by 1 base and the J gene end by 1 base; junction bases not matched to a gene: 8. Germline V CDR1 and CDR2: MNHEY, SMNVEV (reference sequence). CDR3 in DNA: TGTGCCAGCAGTTTATTGCCAGGGGGATTAGGCACAGATACGCAGTATTTT. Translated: CASSLLPGGLGTDTQYF.

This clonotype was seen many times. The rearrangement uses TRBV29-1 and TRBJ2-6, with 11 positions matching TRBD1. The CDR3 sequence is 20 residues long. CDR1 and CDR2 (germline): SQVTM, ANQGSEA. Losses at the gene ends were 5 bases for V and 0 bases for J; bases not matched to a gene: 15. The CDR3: CSVLGLDRGHENSGANVLTF. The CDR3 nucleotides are TGCAGCGTTCTTGGGTTGGACAGGGGGCACGAAAACTCTGGGGCCAACGTCCTGACTTTC.

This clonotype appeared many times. The CDR3 here is CSAYPSQQGQGGYTF. The CDR3 bases are TGCAGTGCTTACCCCAGCCAACAGGGGCAGGGTGGCTACACCTTC. The chain has TRBV20-1 and TRBJ1-2, with 7 bases matching TRBD1. With V trimmed by 5 bases and J by 7 bases, 16 bases remained unmatched. This CDR3 region has 15 residues. CDR1 and CDR2 from the germline V gene are DFQATT and SNEGSKA (reference sequence).

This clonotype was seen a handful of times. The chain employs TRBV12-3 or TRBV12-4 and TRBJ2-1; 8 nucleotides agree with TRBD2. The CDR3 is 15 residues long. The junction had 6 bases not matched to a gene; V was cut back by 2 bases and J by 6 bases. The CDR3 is CASSLWTSRINEQFF. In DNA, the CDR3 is TGTGCCAGCAGTTTATGGACTAGCCGTATCAATGAGCAGTTCTTC.

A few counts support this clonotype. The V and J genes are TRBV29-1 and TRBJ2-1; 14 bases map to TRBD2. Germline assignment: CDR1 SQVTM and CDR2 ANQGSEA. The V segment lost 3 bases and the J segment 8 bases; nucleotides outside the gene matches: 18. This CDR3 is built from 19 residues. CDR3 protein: CSVDDPTSGRAKHSDEQFF. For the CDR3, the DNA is TGCAGCGTTGATGATCCGACTAGCGGGAGGGCCAAGCACAGCGATGAGCAGTTCTTC.

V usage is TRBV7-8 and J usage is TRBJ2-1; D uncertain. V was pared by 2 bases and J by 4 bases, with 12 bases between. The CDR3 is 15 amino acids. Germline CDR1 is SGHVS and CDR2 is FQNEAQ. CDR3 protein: CASSLLADHYNEQFF. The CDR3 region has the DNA TGTGCCAGCAGCTTATTGGCGGATCATTACAATGAGCAGTTCTTC.

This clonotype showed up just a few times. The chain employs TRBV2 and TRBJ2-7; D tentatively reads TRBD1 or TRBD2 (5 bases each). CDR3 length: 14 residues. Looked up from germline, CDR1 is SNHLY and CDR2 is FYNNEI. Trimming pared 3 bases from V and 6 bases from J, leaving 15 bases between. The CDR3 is CASSESFGGIEQYV. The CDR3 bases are TGTGCCAGCAGTGAGTCCTTTGGGGGAATCGAGCAGTACGTC.

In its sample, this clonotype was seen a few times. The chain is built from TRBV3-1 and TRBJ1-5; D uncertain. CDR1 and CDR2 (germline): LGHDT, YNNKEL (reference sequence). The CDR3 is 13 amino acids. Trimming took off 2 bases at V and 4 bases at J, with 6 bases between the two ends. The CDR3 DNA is TGTGCCAGCAGCCAAACCCTAAATCAGCCCCAGCATTTT. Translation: CASSQTLNQPQHF.

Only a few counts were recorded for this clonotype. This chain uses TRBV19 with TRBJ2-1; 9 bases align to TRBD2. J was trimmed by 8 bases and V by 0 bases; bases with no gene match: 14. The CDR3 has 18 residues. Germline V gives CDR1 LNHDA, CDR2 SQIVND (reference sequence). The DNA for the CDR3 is TGTGCCAGTAGTATAGAGGTTGTAGCGGGAGTAGGTTGGCATGAGCAGTTCTTC. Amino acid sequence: CASSIEVVAGVGWHEQFF.